The subject of this entry is one T cell receptor (beta chain). No antigen is known for it. No clone much larger than this one lies a single base away; base qualities are absent. This sample was taken from a study of human T cells and chemical hapten exposure (dated by TCRdb to about 2021). Regarding the research as a whole: For sensitization, 2% DPC in acetone was applied to a roughly 2 cm by roughly 2 cm area of upper inner arm skin. Patients additionally received weekly therapeutic DPC doses to the scalp throughout the roughly 23-week study period. Patch testing was done on the upper back using Finn chambers containing 0.01% DPC, and results were scored after 6 days according to International Contact Dermatitis Research Group standards. The mostly female patient cohort included alopecia areata with under or over 50% scalp involvement, alopecia totalis and alopecia universalis. Libraries were pooled for sequencing, and per-sample TCR yields varied mainly because of small differences in library volumes within the pool. This study followed changes in the peripheral blood TCR repertoire in vivo during primary and secondary sensitization of alopecia patients to the hapten diphenylcyclopropenone (DPC). Blood samples were taken from patients before sensitization (week 0) and at 2, 6 and about 24 weeks after DPC sensitization. For TCR sequencing, blood came from 25 to 35 alopecia patients at anywhere from one to four time points (pre-sensitization, 2, 6 and 24 weeks). Study-level results and caveats: Repeated subsampling changed both the strength of the expansion versus patch-test correlation and the threshold at which that correlation became significant. Significantly more large CDR3 similarity clusters were formed by expanded TCRs than by pre-sensitization or healthy control sets, consistent with antigen-driven responses. The number of PT1 expanded TCRs positively correlated with patch test score, significant at thresholds 8, 16 and 32 but not 4. Because all patients had alopecia, a presumed autoimmune disease, the immune response of the patients might differ from that of healthy individuals. No change with DPC sensitization was found in the number of TCRs above 1 in 1000 frequency, and no evidence of global repertoire structure alterations was found.

Interpreted using the paper, the time point label stands for: pre-sensitization, week 0. The sample's treatment or condition label, in plain terms: therapeutic diphenylcyclopropenone sensitization with weekly scalp DPC. At every patch-test visit, the blood draw took place before the patch test was put on. Patients were eligible if aged 18 to 70, diagnosed with alopecia and judged suitable for DPC therapy, and pregnant patients were excluded. Total RNA was isolated from unfractionated whole blood collected in Tempus Blood RNA tubes. V and J lose 5 bases and 10 bases, and a span of 14 bases separates them. CDR1 and CDR2, per the germline V gene (reference sequence), are SGHNT and YYREEE. From cysteine to phenylalanine, the CDR3 is 12 amino acids long. Kept here is only the CDR3 DNA, which spans 36 bases and is read in frame from base 1. Libraries were built with RACE. Sequencing instrument: NextSeq 500. During library preparation, unique molecular identifiers were attached to individual cDNA molecules so that TCRs could be counted quantitatively and reproducibly. Both TCR alpha and TCR beta chains were sequenced from each blood RNA sample. The published analysis was carried out like this. Samples had a median of about 96,000 TCRs, with a range from about 20,000 to 690,600. The Decombinator software suite was used to annotate V, J and CDR3 in the TCR reads. For PS versus PT1 abundance plots, all samples were subsampled to the same number of TCRs (28,000). Expanded TCRs were defined as absent before sensitization and observed at least eight times at the 2-week time point. TCRdb reprocessing: public reads trimmed at Q25 with fastp, clones called with MiXCR, in-frame beta chains kept. Each CDR3 protein appears once, grouped with its most common genes and DNA. These V and J calls derive from TCRdb rather than the authors' analysis. This sample is represented by 150,000 to 200,000 distinct CDR3 sequences; under 35% of them were singletons. Just under 3% of the sample is in the top ten clones.

The sequence came from a woman in her 30s with alopecia areata. Some clones in this sample may be carry-over from other donors' samples. Recombination linked TRBV5-4 to TRBJ2-3, with the D call tentatively TRBD1 or TRBD2, each fitting 6 bases. The material sequenced was whole blood, taken in connection with sensitization to the hapten diphenylcyclopropenone (DPC). The sequenced DNA is TGTGCCAGCAGGCGGGACACCCAGGCGCAGTATTTT. It translates to CASRRDTQAQYF.